This TCR beta chain was profiled in a study of blood T cells in healthy people across ages. The V gene's germline CDR1 is KGHDR and CDR2 SFDVKD. Deletions cut 2 bases from V and 8 bases from J, with 14 bases between. The CDR3 covers 14 residues. Primed by a sample-barcoded 5' primer and a J-beta primer mix, a second PCR proceeded for about 7 to 11 cycles. TCRdb called the 5' RACE reads again in MiXCR, with one record for every CDR3 protein. The repertoire holds 800,000 to 950,000 distinct CDR3 sequences, with 25% to 30% as singletons. In addition, the sample was reused for a study of T cells of mothers and their children.

The chain employs TRBV24-1 and TRBJ1-2; D might be TRBD1 (5 bases). Material: blood. The source of this sequence is a woman aged 40 to 50 in good health. The CDR3 bases are TGTGCCACCAGTGATTCATGGGACTCGGGAGGCTACACCTTC. It codes for CATSDSWDSGGYTF.